This T cell receptor (beta chain) stems from a study of cytomegalovirus exposure and HLA in healthy donors. Whole-study findings and limits: Some public TCRs appeared in many individuals, while most sequences were rare.

The PCR had 60 Vbeta and 13 Jbeta primers. Assay: immunoSEQ multiplex PCR; the TCRdb copy retains only in-frame clones and omits some. The table lists some 160,000 clones, 70% to 85% of them singletons. Points on this clone: What it binds is unknown.

The CDR3 sequence is 15 residues long. CDR1 and CDR2 from the germline V gene are MNHNS and SASEGT. Trimming left V 3 bases short and J 2 bases short, with 11 bases between. This TCR came from a man between 45 and 60 years old in good health and CMV-seropositive. Input material: PBMCs. The V and J genes are TRBV6-1 and TRBJ1-5; D remains unclear. The CDR3 region is CASSELRAGNQPQHF. For the CDR3, the DNA is TGTGCCAGCAGTGAGTTGCGAGCGGGCAATCAGCCCCAGCATTTT.